These 9 T cell receptor beta chains share one sample of origin, sequenced in a study of shared clonotypes between healthy human individuals. This table comes from immunoSEQ multiplex PCR, and its TCRdb copy is limited to in-frame clones, with some not included. Of about 2.4 million clones in the sample, approximately 93% were seen once. The sample was naive CD4+ T cells from PBMCs. The sample's subset: CD45RA+ positively selected. These receptors were taken from a man aged 18 to 30 in good health. Some clones in this sample may be carry-over from other donors' samples.

The chain recombines TRBV7-3 with TRBJ2-4; D not resolved. CDR3 size: 15 residues. CDR1 and CDR2 (germline): SGHTA, FQGTGA. Trimming removed 2 bases at V and 9 bases at J, with 17 bases between. CDR3 residues: CASSLLGSRTGIQYF. CDR3 nucleotides: TGTGCCAGCAGCTTATTGGGTTCACGGACGGGCATTCAGTACTTC.

The chain carries TRBV6-6 and TRBJ1-2, with D possibly being TRBD1 (5 bases). CDR1 is MNHNY and CDR2 is SVGAGI in the germline V gene (reference sequence). Deletions cut 0 bases from V and 4 bases from J, with 9 bases between. The CDR3 totals 14 residues. The CDR3: CASSYSTDTYGYTF. Written as DNA, the CDR3 is TGTGCCAGCAGTTACTCGACGGACACCTATGGCTACACCTTC.

This clone was seen just once. This rearrangement joins TRBV7-9 to TRBJ2-1; 11 positions match TRBD2. The J segment lost 0 bases and the V segment lost 7 bases, leaving 8 bases of the junction unmatched. The CDR3 consists of 17 residues. Germline V gene lookup returns CDR1 SEHNR and CDR2 FQNEAQ (reference sequence). The CDR3 DNA reads TGTGCCAGCACCACTACCGGGACTAGCGGCTCCTACAATGAGCAGTTCTTC. It translates to CASTTTGTSGSYNEQFF. Complete variable domain (other parts from reference TRBV7-9 and TRBJ2-1): DTGVSQNPRHKITKRGQNVTFRCDPISEHNRLYWYRQTLGQGPEFLTYFQNEAQLEKSRLLSDRFSAERPKGSFSTLEIQRTEQGDSAMYLCASTTTGTSGSYNEQFFGPGTRLTVL.

The chain recombines TRBV7-9 with TRBJ1-2, with D possibly being TRBD1 (5 bases). The CDR3 has 13 residues. V dropped 7 bases and J dropped 4 bases, with 13 bases sitting between them. Germline CDR1 and CDR2: SEHNR and FQNEAQ (reference sequence). In DNA, the CDR3 is TGTGCCAGCACCCCGGAGGGGACCTATGGCTACACCTTC. It translates to CASTPEGTYGYTF.

The rearrangement joins TRBV6-1 to TRBJ2-7; possible D gene TRBD1, 5 bases. From germline, CDR1 is MNHNS and CDR2 SASEGT. Between the trimmed V and J ends, which lost 0 bases and 7 bases, there was a span of 16 bases. This CDR3 region has 15 residues. In DNA form, the CDR3 reads TGTGCCAGCAGTGAAGCCCCGACAGCCCTTATTGAGCAGTACTTC. Residues: CASSEAPTALIEQYF.

The genes are TRBV2 and TRBJ1-2, with a possible D match to TRBD1 (5 bases). Germline CDR1 and CDR2: SNHLY and FYNNEI. The CDR3 runs 15 residues. V dropped 2 bases and J dropped 7 bases, with 17 bases sitting between them. CDR3 DNA sequence: TGTGCCAGCAGTGAATTGGGCAGGGCCCCCTCTGGCTACACCTTC. Translating gives CASSELGRAPSGYTF.

The chain links TRBV5-6 to TRBJ2-7; TRBD1 agrees at 9 bases. The CDR3 is made up of 14 amino acids. Germline values: CDR1 SGHDT, CDR2 YYEEEE. Germline trimming cut 3 bases from V and 5 bases from J; bases unmatched to any gene: 6. This chain's CDR3 is CASSSGTGLHEQYF. In DNA, the CDR3 is TGTGCCAGCAGCTCCGGGACAGGGTTACACGAGCAGTACTTC.

To note about this clone: Other DNA sequences of this sample code for an identical CDR3. The V gene is TRBV10-3, the J gene TRBJ2-7; D is undetermined. V was shortened by 0 bases and J by 4 bases, with 4 bases between the two germline ends. Germline assignment: CDR1 ENHRY and CDR2 SYGVKD. CDR3 size: 12 residues. CDR3 region: CAISESGYEQYF. The DNA of the CDR3 is TGTGCCATCAGTGAGTCAGGTTACGAGCAGTACTTC.

The genes are TRBV5-1 and TRBJ2-7; possibly TRBD1 or TRBD2 for D (5 bases each). CDR1 and CDR2 from the germline V gene are SGHRS and YFSETQ. The V and J ends lost 1 base and 7 bases respectively, with 21 bases between them. The CDR3 has 16 amino acids. CDR3 DNA: TGCGCCAGCAGCTTGCGTCCCGGGACGGCCCTTGGTGAGCAGTACTTC. It is translated as CASSLRPGTALGEQYF.